This entry lists 25 T cell receptor beta chains sequenced from one sample in a study of T cell repertoires in cytomegalovirus infection. TCRdb called the reads again in MiXCR, with one record for every CDR3 protein. Of fewer than 1,000,000 distinct CDR3 sequences listed, about a third are singletons. These receptors are not linked to any known antigen. Material: cultured CD8+ T cells from PBMCs, obtained from culture after CMV antigen stimulation. Receptors were obtained from a human donor in good health (CMV status not recorded). Some clones in this sample may be carry-over from other donors' samples.

This clonotype was seen more than once but under ten times. The chain combines TRBV19 with TRBJ1-6; D is uncertain. V was cut by 7 bases and J by 8 bases, with 12 bases left in between. CDR1 LNHDA and CDR2 SQIVND come from the germline V gene (reference sequence). The CDR3 sequence is 13 residues long. CDR3 DNA: TGTGCCAGTACTGAGGACGTTTATTCACCCCTCCACTTT. Amino acids: CASTEDVYSPLHF.

J is TRBJ1-2 and V is TRBV27; D is uncertain. V was pared by 0 bases and J by 8 bases, with 13 bases between. Germline V lookup: CDR1 MNHEY, CDR2 SMNVEV (reference sequence). The CDR3 is 14 residues long. The CDR3 region has the DNA TGTGCCAGCAGTTTATCCCCGACCGCGACGGGCTACACCTTC. Its translation is CASSLSPTATGYTF.

J is TRBJ2-3 and V is TRBV13; D might be TRBD2 (5 bases). V shed 5 bases and J shed 0 bases, with 12 bases lying between them. This CDR3 contains 15 residues. The germline gives CDR1 PRHDT, CDR2 FYEKMQ (reference sequence). The CDR3 protein is CASSTLRGSTDTQYF. CDR3 DNA sequence: TGTGCCAGCAGCACCCTCCGGGGTAGCACAGATACGCAGTATTTT.

The chain links TRBV7-6 to TRBJ1-1, with a tentative D call TRBD1 (5 bases). The CDR3 is made up of 15 amino acids. Trimming pared 5 bases from V and 4 bases from J, leaving 17 bases between. Germline CDR1 reads SGHVS; CDR2 reads FNYEAQ. The CDR3 sequence is CASSLGGFGSTEAFF. The DNA of the CDR3 is TGTGCCAGCAGCCTGGGGGGTTTTGGGAGCACTGAAGCTTTCTTT.

This clonotype has at least ten counts. V and J are TRBV7-6 and TRBJ2-3; possibly TRBD2 for D (6 bases). The length of the CDR3 is 16 residues. Germline V gene data show CDR1 as SGHVS and CDR2 as FNYEAQ. V lost 2 bases and J lost 0, with 12 bases in between. The CDR3 loop reads CASSLRTGGSTDTQYF. The CDR3 DNA reads as TGTGCCAGCAGCTTACGGACTGGGGGGAGCACAGATACGCAGTATTTT.

This clonotype came up a few times. This chain uses TRBV6-1 with TRBJ2-6, with D possibly TRBD1 on 5 matching bases. The CDR3 totals 16 residues. In germline, CDR1 is MNHNS, CDR2 SASEGT. Trimming left V 8 bases short and J 0 bases short, with 14 bases between. The CDR3 nucleotides read TGTGCCAGCTCAGGGTCCCTTTACTCTGGGGCCAACGTCCTGACTTTC. It yields the protein CASSGSLYSGANVLTF.

The chain is built from TRBV12-3 or TRBV12-4 and TRBJ1-5, with D maybe TRBD1 (5 bases). The CDR3 is 15 amino acids. V gave up 6 bases and J gave up 2 bases, with 14 bases separating them. CDR3 coding DNA: TGTGCCAGCAGCCAGGGATACGTCGGCAATCAGCCCCAGCATTTT. Translated, it gives CASSQGYVGNQPQHF.

V usage is TRBV27 and J usage is TRBJ2-3, with 11 nucleotides matching TRBD2. This CDR3 has 17 amino acids. V lost 5 bases, J lost 3 bases, and 10 bases stayed unmatched. CDR1 is MNHEY and CDR2 is SMNVEV in the germline V gene (reference sequence). CDR3 in DNA: TGTGCCAGCAGTCCAGGCCCTAGCGGGGGGATAACAGATACGCAGTATTTT. Protein product: CASSPGPSGGITDTQYF.

This clonotype has at least ten counts. This rearrangement joins TRBV7-2 to TRBJ1-6; a possible D gene is TRBD1 (6 bases). Germline V gene data show CDR1 as SGHTA and CDR2 as FQGNSA. With 5 bases removed from V and 0 bases from J, the gap between germline ends came to 11 bases. The CDR3 covers 16 residues. The CDR3 reads CASSITGSSYNSPLHF. In DNA, the CDR3 is TGTGCCAGCAGCATTACAGGGAGCTCCTATAATTCACCCCTCCACTTT.

This clonotype was seen repeatedly, ten times or more. V and J are TRBV7-6 and TRBJ1-1; D remains ambiguous. Germline V lookup: CDR1 SGHVS, CDR2 FNYEAQ. The CDR3 has 12 residues. Trimming stripped 5 bases from V and 7 bases from J, with 11 bases between. CDR3 sequence reads: CASSPHGREAFF. The CDR3, as DNA: TGTGCCAGCAGCCCACATGGACGTGAAGCTTTCTTT.

On this clonotype: It may be a read error: a sequence one base away is much more abundant. The chain links TRBV12-3 or TRBV12-4 to TRBJ2-5, with 8 bases identical to TRBD2. CDR3 length equals 13 residues. CDR3 sequence: CASILAGRETEYF. The CDR3 nucleotides read TGTGCCAGCATCCTAGCGGGCAGAGAGACCGAGTACTTC.

This clonotype was observed a handful of times. This chain joins TRBV7-9 and TRBJ2-1; D is ambiguous. This CDR3 is built from 13 residues. V was shortened by 4 bases and J by 6 bases, with 10 bases between the two germline ends. Germline V lookup: CDR1 SEHNR, CDR2 FQNEAQ (reference sequence). In DNA form, the CDR3 reads TGTGCCAGCAGCTCCACGATGGCCAATGAGCAGTTCTTC. Protein sequence: CASSSTMANEQFF.

This clonotype has ten or more counts. The chain joins TRBV7-6 to TRBJ1-1; D is unresolved. Trimming stripped 1 base from V and 8 bases from J, with 5 bases between. CDR3 length: 11 residues. Germline values: CDR1 SGHVS, CDR2 FNYEAQ. The CDR3 sequence is CASSLVGEAFF. The CDR3 DNA is TGTGCCAGCAGCTTAGTCGGCGAAGCTTTCTTT.

In this sample, this clonotype turned up many times. The V gene is TRBV12-3 or TRBV12-4, the J gene TRBJ2-1, with 7 nucleotides matching TRBD2. The CDR3 spans 13 residues. J gave up 5 bases and V 4 bases, and 2 bases lay outside the gene matches. The CDR3: CASSSLADNEQFF. CDR3 nucleotides: TGTGCCAGCAGTTCCCTAGCGGACAATGAGCAGTTCTTC.

The rearrangement links TRBV7-6 to TRBJ2-2, with 7 bases that match TRBD1. This CDR3 has 14 residues. Germline V gene lookup returns CDR1 SGHVS and CDR2 FNYEAQ. The J segment lost 7 bases and the V segment lost 6 bases, leaving 8 bases of the junction unmatched. The CDR3 DNA reads as TGTGCCAGCAGGAGAGGACAGGTGATCGGGGAGCTGTTTTTT. The encoded protein is CASRRGQVIGELFF. Using reference TRBV7-6 and TRBJ2-2 for the parts outside the CDR3, the full variable domain is GAGVSQSPRYKVTKRGQDVALRCDPISGHVSLYWYRQALGQGPEFLTYFNYEAQQDKSGLPNDRFSAERPEGSISTLTIQRTEQRDSAMYRCASRRGQVIGELFFGEGSRLTVL.

This chain connects TRBV19 to TRBJ1-1, with D possibly TRBD1 on 6 matching bases. V was clipped by 3 bases and J by 1 base, with 9 bases between them. In germline, CDR1 is LNHDA, CDR2 SQIVND (reference sequence). The CDR3 spans 14 residues. The CDR3 sequence: CASSIGQSNTEAFF. CDR3 DNA: TGTGCCAGTAGTATCGGACAGTCGAACACTGAAGCTTTCTTT.

The chain has TRBV7-3 and TRBJ2-7, with D tentatively TRBD2 (6 bases). The CDR3 extends over 11 amino acids. The germline V gene has CDR1 SGHTA and CDR2 FQGTGA. DNA for the CDR3: TGTGCCAGCAGCCACCGTCGGGAGCCCACCGTC. This encodes CASSHRREPTV.

The chain uses TRBV12-3 or TRBV12-4 and TRBJ1-5; D is perhaps TRBD1 (5 bases). The CDR3 extends over 18 amino acids. V lost 5 bases and J lost 2, with 22 bases in between. The CDR3 here is CASSHTPPRPGGNQPQHF. The CDR3 DNA follows: TGTGCCAGCAGTCACACCCCTCCGAGGCCGGGGGGCAATCAGCCCCAGCATTTT.

This clonotype was seen more than once but under ten times. The V and J genes are TRBV12-3 or TRBV12-4 and TRBJ1-2; 9 bases are a match to TRBD1. This CDR3 is 14 amino acids long. V shed 4 bases and J 6 bases; nucleotides not matched to a gene: 6. The CDR3 spells CASSSFRDRDGYTF. CDR3 DNA: TGTGCCAGCAGTTCTTTCCGGGACAGGGATGGCTACACCTTC.

This sequence joins TRBV20-1 and TRBJ2-5, with 8 bases fitting TRBD1. Per germline, CDR1 DFQATT and CDR2 SNEGSKA (reference sequence). The CDR3 sequence is 14 residues long. J lost 5 bases, V lost 7 bases, and 12 bases had no gene match. In nucleotides, the CDR3 is TGCAGTGTTCAGGCCCAGGGGGCTTGGGAGACCCAGTACTTC. It encodes CSVQAQGAWETQYF.

The J gene is TRBJ2-5, the V gene TRBV15; a possible D gene is TRBD2 (5 bases). This CDR3 region has 15 residues. CDR1 and CDR2 from the germline V gene are LNHNV and YYDKDF (reference sequence). V shed 0 bases and J shed 5 bases, with 13 bases lying between them. CDR3 protein: CATSRDEDLGETQYF. The CDR3, as DNA: TGTGCCACCAGCAGAGATGAGGACTTGGGGGAGACCCAGTACTTC.

The genes are TRBV27 and TRBJ1-6; D ambiguous. The CDR3 consists of 13 residues. Germline CDR1 and CDR2: MNHEY and SMNVEV (reference sequence). Between the trimmed V and J ends, which lost 6 bases and 10 bases, there was a span of 13 bases. This chain's CDR3 is CASRGMVISPLHF. The CDR3 coding sequence is TGTGCCAGCAGGGGGATGGTGATCTCACCCCTCCACTTT.

This clonotype was recorded a few times. The chain uses TRBV18 and TRBJ2-1; D is perhaps TRBD1 (6 bases). The V and J ends lost 4 bases and 0 bases respectively, with 13 bases between them. There are 16 residues in the CDR3. Germline V gene data show CDR1 as KGHSH and CDR2 as LQKENI. For the CDR3, the DNA is TGTGCCAGCTCACGACGGACAGATCGCTCCTACAATGAGCAGTTCTTC. This gives the protein CASSRRTDRSYNEQFF.

The sample holds many counts of this clonotype. The chain has TRBV7-2 and TRBJ1-4, with 8 bases identical to TRBD1. The junction had 16 bases not matched to a gene; V was cut back by 6 bases and J by 1 base. The CDR3 covers 19 residues. The V gene's germline CDR1 is SGHTA and CDR2 FQGNSA. The CDR3 loop is CASSFSGRGRPETNEKLFF. As DNA, the CDR3 is TGTGCCAGCAGTTTTAGCGGCAGGGGGCGACCAGAAACTAATGAAAAACTGTTTTTT.

This clonotype was observed at least ten times. V usage is TRBV6-5 and J usage is TRBJ1-1; TRBD1 aligns across 12 bases. This CDR3 is built from 18 residues. The junction had 9 bases not matched to a gene; V was cut back by 0 bases and J by 4 bases. Germline V gene lookup returns CDR1 MNHEY and CDR2 SVGAGI. The CDR3: CASSYSMGDRGLGTEAFF. The CDR3 nucleotides read TGTGCCAGCAGTTACTCGATGGGGGACAGGGGGCTTGGCACTGAAGCTTTCTTT.